This T cell receptor (beta chain) was profiled in a study of spatial heterogeneity in lung cancer. Study-level background: Available follow-up PBMC samples were sequenced, at a median of roughly two years post-resection. The library had UMIs, and each TCR and UMI pair averaged more than ten raw reads.

Time point noted: blood at routine non-recurrence follow-up after resection. Whole RNA, which was extracted from tumor, nontumor lung tissue or frozen PBMC, was sequenced without any cell sorting. A distinct unique molecular identifier was carried by each TCR cDNA molecule. TCRdb analysed the 5' RACE reads with MiXCR anew, one entry per CDR3 protein. The sample lists 45,000 to 50,000 distinct CDR3 sequences; approximately 12% were seen once. The sequencing here drew on PBMCs, taken at follow-up. This TCR derives from a male donor with early-stage non-small cell lung cancer.

The DNA for the CDR3 is TGCGCCAGCAGCCAAGTTTTCCGACAAGAGACCCAGTACTTC. Translated, it gives CASSQVFRQETQYF. The J gene is TRBJ2-5, the V gene TRBV4-1; unclear D gene. The length of the CDR3 is 14 residues. The germline CDR1 and CDR2 sequences are MGHRA and YSYEKL. The ends were cut back, 1 base at V and 2 bases at J, with 8 bases in the middle.